A selection of T cell receptor beta chains follows, all from one sample in a study of post-analysis software for immune sequencing data. Using its own MiXCR run on the PCR reads, TCRdb lists one record per CDR3 protein. The repertoire holds about 540,000 distinct CDR3 sequences, with around 34% as singletons. The sequenced material came from blood. The receptor source for this set is a girl aged 2 to 17 with multiple sclerosis. CDR3s include the opening cysteine and the closing phenylalanine or tryptophan. Fields, in order: CDR3 protein, CDR3 DNA, V gene, J gene, D gene, clone size. The D gene is left open where the match is weak. A row's size may be missing; if present it is once, few, many or a size class.

CDR3 protein: CASSLGPGRPLETQYF; CDR3 DNA: TGCGCCAGCAGCTTGGGACCGGGGAGGCCATTGGAGACCCAGTACTTC; V gene: TRBV5-1; J gene: TRBJ2-5; D gene: .; clone size: once
CDR3 protein: CSAPRTDEQFF; CDR3 DNA: TGCAGTGCCCCCCGGACCGATGAGCAGTTCTTC; V gene: TRBV20-1; J gene: TRBJ2-1; D gene: .; clone size: .
CDR3 protein: CASIRTRQAFEGYTF; CDR3 DNA: TGTGCCAGCATCCGGACCCGACAAGCCTTTGAGGGCTACACCTTC; V gene: TRBV6-5; J gene: TRBJ1-2; D gene: .; clone size: few
CDR3 protein: CSARGSRVFQETQYF; CDR3 DNA: TGCAGTGCTAGAGGTAGCAGGGTTTTCCAAGAGACCCAGTACTTC; V gene: TRBV20-1; J gene: TRBJ2-5; D gene: .; clone size: few
CDR3 protein: CSVEGRASTDTQYF; CDR3 DNA: TGCAGCGTTGAGGGACGGGCTAGCACAGATACGCAGTATTTT; V gene: TRBV29-1; J gene: TRBJ2-3; D gene: .; clone size: .
CDR3 protein: CASRGKQGPNFTDTQYF; CDR3 DNA: TGTGCCAGCAGGGGGAAACAGGGCCCAAACTTCACAGATACGCAGTATTTT; V gene: TRBV6-6; J gene: TRBJ2-3; D gene: .; clone size: few
CDR3 protein: CASSQDGGGDTDTQYF; CDR3 DNA: TGTGCCAGCAGCCAAGACGGCGGGGGGGACACAGATACGCAGTATTTT; V gene: TRBV3-1; J gene: TRBJ2-3; D gene: TRBD2; clone size: .
CDR3 protein: CASSQDRAETQYF; CDR3 DNA: TGTGCCAGCAGCCAGGACAGGGCAGAGACCCAGTACTTC; V gene: TRBV2; J gene: TRBJ2-5; D gene: TRBD1; clone size: .
CDR3 protein: CASSLGRYGYTF; CDR3 DNA: TGTGCCAGCAGCCTGGGTCGGTATGGCTACACCTTC; V gene: TRBV28; J gene: TRBJ1-2; D gene: .; clone size: .
CDR3 protein: CASSSGGGKETQYF; CDR3 DNA: TGTGCCAGCAGCTCTGGCGGGGGGAAAGAGACCCAGTACTTC; V gene: TRBV28; J gene: TRBJ2-5; D gene: TRBD2; clone size: once
CDR3 protein: CSAERTGGSEKLFF; CDR3 DNA: TGCAGTGCTGAACGGACAGGGGGCTCTGAAAAACTGTTTTTT; V gene: TRBV20-1; J gene: TRBJ1-4; D gene: TRBD1; clone size: .
CDR3 protein: CSARLLSGYTF; CDR3 DNA: TGCAGTGCTAGATTGCTGAGTGGCTACACCTTC; V gene: TRBV20-1; J gene: TRBJ1-2; D gene: .; clone size: many
CDR3 protein: CASSSTGWGATSFNTQYF; CDR3 DNA: TGTGCCAGCAGTTCCACCGGCTGGGGGGCGACCTCCTTTAATACGCAGTATTTT; V gene: TRBV28; J gene: TRBJ2-3; D gene: .; clone size: .
CDR3 protein: CASSWGVNSPLHF; CDR3 DNA: TGTGCCAGCAGTTGGGGGGTAAACTCACCCCTCCACTTT; V gene: TRBV27; J gene: TRBJ1-6; D gene: .; clone size: .
CDR3 protein: CASSPKGFEQYF; CDR3 DNA: TGTGCCAGCAGTCCCAAAGGGTTCGAGCAGTACTTC; V gene: TRBV6-6; J gene: TRBJ2-7; D gene: .; clone size: .
CDR3 protein: CASSSTGTGGGRETQYF; CDR3 DNA: TGTGCCAGCAGCTCCACCGGGACAGGGGGTGGTAGAGAGACCCAGTACTTC; V gene: TRBV28; J gene: TRBJ2-5; D gene: TRBD1; clone size: .
CDR3 protein: CAITFRQGGEQYF; CDR3 DNA: TGTGCCATAACTTTCAGGCAGGGCGGCGAGCAGTACTTC; V gene: TRBV10-3; J gene: TRBJ2-7; D gene: .; clone size: .
CDR3 protein: CATSRGLLARRTQYF; CDR3 DNA: TGTGCCACCAGCAGAGGGCTGCTAGCAAGAAGGACCCAGTACTTC; V gene: TRBV15; J gene: TRBJ2-5; D gene: .; clone size: .
CDR3 protein: CASSPGTGSSNSPLHF; CDR3 DNA: TGCGCCAGCAGCCCCGGGACAGGGAGTTCGAATTCACCCCTCCACTTT; V gene: TRBV4-1; J gene: TRBJ1-6; D gene: TRBD1; clone size: .
CDR3 protein: CASSLDSFNEQFF; CDR3 DNA: TGTGCCAGCAGCTTGGACAGCTTCAATGAGCAGTTCTTC; V gene: TRBV5-6; J gene: TRBJ2-1; D gene: .; clone size: .
CDR3 protein: CASSQDADSYGYTF; CDR3 DNA: TGCGCCAGCAGCCAAGATGCGGATTCCTATGGCTACACCTTC; V gene: TRBV4-1; J gene: TRBJ1-2; D gene: .; clone size: few
CDR3 protein: CASSLTGVGSPLHF; CDR3 DNA: TGTGCCAGCAGCCTTACAGGGGTTGGGTCACCCCTCCACTTT; V gene: TRBV6-4; J gene: TRBJ1-6; D gene: TRBD1; clone size: .
CDR3 protein: CASSPGLSRSYEQYF; CDR3 DNA: TGCGCCAGCAGCCCGGGACTAAGTCGTTCCTACGAGCAGTACTTC; V gene: TRBV5-1; J gene: TRBJ2-7; D gene: TRBD2; clone size: few
CDR3 protein: CASSYSGGGSYEQYF; CDR3 DNA: TGTGCCAGCAGCTACAGCGGGGGAGGATCCTACGAGCAGTACTTC; V gene: TRBV6-5; J gene: TRBJ2-7; D gene: TRBD2; clone size: .
CDR3 protein: CASSEQGARQETQYF; CDR3 DNA: TGTGCCAGCAGTGAACAGGGGGCGCGACAAGAGACCCAGTACTTC; V gene: TRBV2; J gene: TRBJ2-5; D gene: TRBD1; clone size: .
CDR3 protein: CASSRTTLNYGYTF; CDR3 DNA: TGTGCCAGCAGCCGAACCACCCTTAACTATGGCTACACCTTC; V gene: TRBV14; J gene: TRBJ1-2; D gene: .; clone size: .
CDR3 protein: CASSELIGDTQYF; CDR3 DNA: TGCGCCAGCAGCGAACTGATAGGGGATACGCAGTATTTT; V gene: TRBV5-1; J gene: TRBJ2-3; D gene: .; clone size: once
CDR3 protein: CASKVYLGFTDTQYF; CDR3 DNA: TGTGCCAGCAAGGTTTATCTAGGGTTCACAGATACGCAGTATTTT; V gene: TRBV6-1; J gene: TRBJ2-3; D gene: .; clone size: .
CDR3 protein: CASSPVNRDYEQYF; CDR3 DNA: TGCGCCAGCAGCCCCGTTAACAGGGACTACGAGCAGTACTTC; V gene: TRBV5-1; J gene: TRBJ2-7; D gene: .; clone size: .
CDR3 protein: CVSTRTGSSEQFF; CDR3 DNA: TGTGTCAGTACCAGGACCGGCAGCAGTGAGCAGTTCTTC; V gene: TRBV19; J gene: TRBJ2-1; D gene: .; clone size: .
CDR3 protein: CASSQDLEVYEQYF; CDR3 DNA: TGCGCCAGCAGCCAAGATCTAGAGGTCTACGAGCAGTACTTC; V gene: TRBV4-1; J gene: TRBJ2-7; D gene: .; clone size: many
CDR3 protein: CASSPEWGAPHYGYTF; CDR3 DNA: TGTGCCAGCAGTCCCGAATGGGGGGCGCCCCACTATGGCTACACCTTC; V gene: TRBV6-5; J gene: TRBJ1-2; D gene: .; clone size: many
CDR3 protein: CASTEDSSYNEQFF; CDR3 DNA: TGTGCCAGCACTGAGGACAGCTCCTACAATGAGCAGTTCTTC; V gene: TRBV2; J gene: TRBJ2-1; D gene: .; clone size: .
CDR3 protein: CASSLGTANSPLHF; CDR3 DNA: TGTGCCAGCAGCCTGGGGACGGCCAATTCACCCCTCCACTTT; V gene: TRBV3-1; J gene: TRBJ1-6; D gene: .; clone size: .
CDR3 protein: CARSEGATLGKLFF; CDR3 DNA: TGTGCCCGCAGTGAGGGGGCGACCTTAGGAAAACTGTTTTTT; V gene: TRBV2; J gene: TRBJ1-4; D gene: TRBD1; clone size: .
CDR3 protein: CASSLVRGTRGYEQFF; CDR3 DNA: TGTGCCAGCAGCTTAGTACGTGGGACAAGGGGCTATGAGCAGTTCTTC; V gene: TRBV11-2; J gene: TRBJ2-1; D gene: .; clone size: .
CDR3 protein: CASSLTGDDGQYF; CDR3 DNA: TGTGCCAGCAGCTTGACAGGGGACGACGGGCAGTACTTC; V gene: TRBV7-3; J gene: TRBJ2-5; D gene: TRBD1; clone size: few
CDR3 protein: CASSEGQGIYNEQFF; CDR3 DNA: TGTGCCAGCAGTGAAGGACAGGGCATATACAATGAGCAGTTCTTC; V gene: TRBV6-1; J gene: TRBJ2-1; D gene: TRBD1; clone size: .
CDR3 protein: CASSLGGPGRNTEAFF; CDR3 DNA: TGTGCCAGCAGTCTCGGGGGCCCGGGGAGGAACACTGAAGCTTTCTTT; V gene: TRBV12-3/TRBV12-4; J gene: TRBJ1-1; D gene: .; clone size: .
CDR3 protein: CASSLGLTNYEQYF; CDR3 DNA: TGTGCCAGCAGCTTAGGACTGACCAATTACGAGCAGTACTTC; V gene: TRBV7-8; J gene: TRBJ2-7; D gene: .; clone size: few
CDR3 protein: CASSPRLVRNEQFF; CDR3 DNA: TGCGCCAGCAGTCCTAGACTAGTACGGAATGAGCAGTTCTTC; V gene: TRBV4-1; J gene: TRBJ2-1; D gene: .; clone size: few